Detailed here is one TCR beta chain. The source of the sample is a study of T cell responses to AZD1222 COVID-19 vaccine. Here immunoSEQ multiplex PCR was the method, and the copy in TCRdb shows in-frame clones only, minus some. The sample includes 95,000 to 110,000 clones, over 70% seen only once; the top ten take about 8.7%. Sequencing used peripheral blood, obtained on day 0 of AZD1222 vaccination. The source of this sequence is an adult in good health.

The CDR3: CASSLRDLTDTQYF. The CDR3 DNA is TGTGCCAGCAGCCTACGGGACCTCACAGATACGCAGTATTTT. The chain employs TRBV6-5 and TRBJ2-3, with D perhaps matching TRBD1 or TRBD2 (5 bases each). Trimming shortened V by 6 bases and J by 2 bases, and 12 bases separated the two germline ends. The CDR3 has 14 amino acids. Germline V lookup: CDR1 MNHEY, CDR2 SVGAGI.